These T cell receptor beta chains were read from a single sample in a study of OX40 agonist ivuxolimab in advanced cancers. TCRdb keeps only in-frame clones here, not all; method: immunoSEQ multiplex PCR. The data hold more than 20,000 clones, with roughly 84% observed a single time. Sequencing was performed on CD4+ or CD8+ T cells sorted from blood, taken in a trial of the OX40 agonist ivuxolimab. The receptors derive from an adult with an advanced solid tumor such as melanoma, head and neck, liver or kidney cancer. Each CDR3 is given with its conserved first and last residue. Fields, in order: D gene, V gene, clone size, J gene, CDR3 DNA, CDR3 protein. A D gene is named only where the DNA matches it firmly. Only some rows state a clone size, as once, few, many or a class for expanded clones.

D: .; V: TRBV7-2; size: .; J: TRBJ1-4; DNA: TGTGCCAGCAGCTTAGACGGTCGGGGTGAAAAACTGTTTTTT; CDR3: CASSLDGRGEKLFF
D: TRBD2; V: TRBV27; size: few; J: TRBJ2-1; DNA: TGTGCCACGTCCGGGACTAGCGTCTCCTACAATGAGCAGTTCTTC; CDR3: CATSGTSVSYNEQFF
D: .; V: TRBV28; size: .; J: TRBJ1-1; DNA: TGTGCCAGCAGCAGGAGGACCATGAACACTGAAGCTTTCTTT; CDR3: CASSRRTMNTEAFF
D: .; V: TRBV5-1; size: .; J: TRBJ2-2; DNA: TGCGCCAGCAGCTTGGACATAAACACCGGGGAGCTGTTTTTT; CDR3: CASSLDINTGELFF
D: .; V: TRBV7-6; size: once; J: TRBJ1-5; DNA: TGTGCCAGCAGCTTACAAACAGACCAGCCCCAGCATTTT; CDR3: CASSLQTDQPQHF
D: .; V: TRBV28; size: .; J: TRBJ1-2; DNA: TGTGCCAGCAGATGGACCCGAGCTAACTATGGCTACACCTTC; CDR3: CASRWTRANYGYTF
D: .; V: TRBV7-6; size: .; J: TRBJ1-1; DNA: TGTGCCAGCAGCCAAGGGGTGGGTAACACTGAAGCTTTCTTT; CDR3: CASSQGVGNTEAFF
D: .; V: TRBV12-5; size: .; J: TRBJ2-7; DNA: TGTGCTAGTGTCGGGAGACAGGGCAACACCTACGAGCAGTACTTC; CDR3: CASVGRQGNTYEQYF
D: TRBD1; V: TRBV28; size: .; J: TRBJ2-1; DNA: TGTGCCAGCAGTTCGACCGGGACAGGGGGTTACAATGAGCAGTTCTTC; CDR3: CASSSTGTGGYNEQFF
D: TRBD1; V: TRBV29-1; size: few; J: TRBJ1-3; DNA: TGCAGCGTTGCGGACAGGGACTCTGGAAACACCATATATTTT; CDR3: CSVADRDSGNTIYF
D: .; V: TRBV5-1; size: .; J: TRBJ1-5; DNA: TGCGCCAGCAGCTTGGAAGGGTTGAGCAATCAGCCCCAGCATTTT; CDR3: CASSLEGLSNQPQHF
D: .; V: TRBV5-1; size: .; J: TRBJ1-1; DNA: TGCGCCAGCACCCGTACCGGTGGGAGCACTGAAGCTTTCTTT; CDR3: CASTRTGGSTEAFF
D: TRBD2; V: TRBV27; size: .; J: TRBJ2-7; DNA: TGTGCCAGCAGGACAGACGGACTAGCGGGAAGCGAGCAGTACTTC; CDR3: CASRTDGLAGSEQYF
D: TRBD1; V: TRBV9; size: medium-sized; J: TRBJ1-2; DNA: TGTGCCAGCAGCGTCGGGGACAGTAACTATGGCTACACCTTC; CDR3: CASSVGDSNYGYTF
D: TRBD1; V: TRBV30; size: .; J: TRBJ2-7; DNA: TGTGCCTGGAGTCCCTGGACAGGGCGAGAGGACGAGCAGTACTTC; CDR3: CAWSPWTGREDEQYF
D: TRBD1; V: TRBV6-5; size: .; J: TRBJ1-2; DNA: TGTGCCAGCAGGCTCGGGACAGGGAACTATGGCTACACCTTC; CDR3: CASRLGTGNYGYTF